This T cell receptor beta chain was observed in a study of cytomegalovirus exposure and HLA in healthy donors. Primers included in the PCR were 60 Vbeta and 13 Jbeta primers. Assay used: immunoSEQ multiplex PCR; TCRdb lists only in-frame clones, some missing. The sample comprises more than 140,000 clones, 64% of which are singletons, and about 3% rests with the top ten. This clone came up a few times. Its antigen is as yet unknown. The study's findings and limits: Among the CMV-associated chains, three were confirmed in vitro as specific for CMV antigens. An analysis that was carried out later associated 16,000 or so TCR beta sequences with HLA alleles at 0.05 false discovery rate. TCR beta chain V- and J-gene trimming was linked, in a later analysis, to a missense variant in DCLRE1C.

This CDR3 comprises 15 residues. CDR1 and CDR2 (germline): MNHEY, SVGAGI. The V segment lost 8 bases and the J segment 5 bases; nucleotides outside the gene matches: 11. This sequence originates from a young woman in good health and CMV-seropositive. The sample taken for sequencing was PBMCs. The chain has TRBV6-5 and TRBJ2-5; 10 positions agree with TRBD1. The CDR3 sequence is CASGLGQGSVETQYF. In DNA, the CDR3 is TGTGCCAGCGGTTTGGGACAGGGGTCGGTGGAGACCCAGTACTTC.